The clone carrying this T cell receptor beta chain was observed a handful of times. The data were obtained in a study of blood T cells in healthy people across ages. CDR3 length: 17 residues. Germline lookup yields CDR1 SQVTM and CDR2 ANQGSEA. Deletions cut 7 bases from V and 1 base from J, with 25 bases between. Primers used in a second PCR of about 6 to 11 cycles were a sample-barcoded 5' primer and a J-beta primer mix. TCRdb analysed the 5' RACE reads with MiXCR anew, one entry per CDR3 protein. The sample records approximately 1.5 million distinct CDR3 sequences, 30% to 40% being singletons. Sequencing was carried out using blood. The chain links TRBV29-1 to TRBJ1-1; maybe TRBD1 (5 bases). The sequence was collected from a woman under 40 in good health. CDR3 sequence (DNA): TGCAGCGCCGTCACGGGGCAGCCCCGGACGTCGAACACTGAAGCTTTCTTT. Translating gives CSAVTGQPRTSNTEAFF.